These 22 T cell receptor beta chains were sequenced from one sample in a study of blood T cell repertoires in COVID-19. Data came from immunoSEQ multiplex PCR; TCRdb stores just in-frame clones and leaves some out. Of 170,000 or so clones in the sample, 87% were seen once. The material sequenced was PBMCs or T cells enriched from blood (not recorded which). Receptors originate from a woman aged 45-65 years who had recovered from COVID-19.

The rearrangement joins TRBV5-6 to TRBJ2-1; 12 bases agree with TRBD1. Germline V gene lookup returns CDR1 SGHDT and CDR2 YYEEEE. The CDR3 is 14 amino acids. The V segment lost 5 bases and the J segment 8 bases; nucleotides outside the gene matches: 5. The chain's CDR3 is CASRSGTGGDEQFF. CDR3 sequence (DNA): TGTGCCAGCAGGTCCGGGACAGGGGGCGATGAGCAGTTCTTC.

CDR3 coding DNA: TGTGCCAGCAGCTCGTGGACAGTTTCCTACGAGCAGTACTTC. This codes for CASSSWTVSYEQYF. The gene calls are TRBV7-8 and TRBJ2-7, with D maybe TRBD1 (6 bases). From germline, CDR1 is SGHVS and CDR2 FQNEAQ. This CDR3 comprises 14 residues. V was cut by 4 bases and J by 1 base, with 11 bases left in between.

The gene calls are TRBV7-2 and TRBJ1-4; 10 bases agree with TRBD1. The length of the CDR3 is 15 residues. With V trimmed by 5 bases and J by 7 bases, 7 bases remained unmatched. Germline-derived CDR1 and CDR2 are SGHTA and FQGNSA. This CDR3 is CASSPRTGGGEKLFF. Written as DNA, the CDR3 is TGTGCCAGCAGCCCCCGGACAGGGGGGGGTGAAAAACTGTTTTTT.

The V call is TRBV21-1, the J call TRBJ1-5. TRBV21-1 is labeled a pseudogene. The CDR3 covers 17 residues. CDR3 region: CASSKAVRGAKNQPQHF. CDR3 nucleotides: TGTGCCAGCAGCAAAGCTGTTCGGGGGGCGAAGAATCAGCCCCAGCATTTT.

The rearrangement joins TRBV11-3 to TRBJ1-6; D ambiguous. Trimming shortened V by 5 bases and J by 6 bases, and 8 bases separated the two germline ends. In germline, CDR1 is SGHNT, CDR2 YENEEA. There are 13 residues in the CDR3. The CDR3: CASSANTNSPLHF. The CDR3 DNA follows: TGTGCCAGCAGCGCCAACACTAATTCACCCCTCCACTTT.

This chain connects TRBV7-8 to TRBJ2-1, with 12 bases aligning to TRBD2. From germline, CDR1 is SGHVS and CDR2 FQNEAQ. V lost 2 bases and J lost 8; bases outside the gene matches: 7. This CDR3 spans 16 amino acids. The CDR3 region has the DNA TGTGCCAGCAGCTTACCGACTAGCGGGAGTCCCTATGAGCAGTTCTTC. It translates to CASSLPTSGSPYEQFF.

This rearrangement joins TRBV7-2 to TRBJ2-2, with 12 bases matching TRBD2. Germline CDR1 reads SGHTA; CDR2 reads FQGNSA. This CDR3 has 16 residues. V shed 5 bases and J 6 bases; nucleotides not matched to a gene: 7. Here the CDR3 DNA reads TGTGCCAGCAGCCTCTTACTAGCGGGAGGATCCGGGGAGCTGTTTTTT. It translates to CASSLLLAGGSGELFF.

The chain joins TRBV28 to TRBJ1-1; the D gene is possibly TRBD1 (6 bases). Germline V lookup: CDR1 MDHEN, CDR2 SYDVKM. CDR3 length equals 17 residues. The germline V and J ends were trimmed by 5 bases and 0 bases, with 19 bases remaining between them. The CDR3 nucleotides are TGTGCCAGCAGTCCCCGCCGAGGGGGGAGGGTGAACACTGAAGCTTTCTTT. Translated: CASSPRRGGRVNTEAFF. The whole variable domain, remainder taken from reference TRBV28 and TRBJ1-1, is DVKVTQSSRYLVKRTGEKVFLECVQDMDHENMFWYRQDPGLGLRLIYFSYDVKMKEKGDIPEGYSVSREKKERFSLILESASTNQTSMYLCASSPRRGGRVNTEAFFGQGTRLTVV.

This rearrangement joins TRBV11-3 to TRBJ1-2; D not resolved. Looked up from germline, CDR1 is SGHNT and CDR2 is YENEEA. This CDR3 contains 14 residues. The V end was cut by 4 bases, the J end by 4 bases, with 13 bases between. In nucleotides, the CDR3 is TGTGCCAGCAGCTCCCTTGGCCCAGTCTATGGCTACACCTTC. Translation: CASSSLGPVYGYTF.

This clone was detected a few times. The genes are TRBV28 and TRBJ2-2, with 10 bases identical to TRBD2. Germline V gene data show CDR1 as MDHEN and CDR2 as SYDVKM. The CDR3 is 18 residues long. V lost 7 bases and J lost 1; bases outside the gene matches: 12. The CDR3 protein is CASTLAGRFRWNTGELFF. The CDR3 DNA is TGTGCCAGCACACTAGCGGGAAGGTTTCGTTGGAACACCGGGGAGCTGTTTTTT.

This clone was seen a single time. The rearrangement uses TRBV13 and TRBJ2-1; 7 bases are a match to TRBD1. With 10 bases clipped from V and 9 bases from J, the junction kept 12 bases outside the gene matches. The CDR3 consists of 13 residues. CDR1 is PRHDT, CDR2 FYEKMQ, per germline (reference sequence). The CDR3 nucleotides read TGTGCCACCGACAGGGAAACACTAGGTGAGCAGTTCTTC. This sequence encodes CATDRETLGEQFF.

The chain combines TRBV18 with TRBJ1-5; 9 positions match TRBD1. Germline CDR1 KGHSH, CDR2 LQKENI. The CDR3 covers 19 residues. V was pared by 2 bases and J by 3 bases, with 14 bases of the junction left unmatched. The CDR3 DNA reads as TGTGCCAGCTCACCAGAACGCTGGACAGGGGAGAAAATCAATCAGCCCCAGCATTTT. Its translation: CASSPERWTGEKINQPQHF.

CDR3 region: CASSLAGANTEAFF. The CDR3, as DNA: TGTGCCAGCAGCTTGGCGGGAGCTAACACTGAAGCTTTCTTT. The rearrangement links TRBV5-6 to TRBJ1-1; D is uncertain. The germline CDR1 and CDR2 sequences are SGHDT and YYEEEE. The V end lost 0 bases, the J end lost 2 bases, and 8 bases lay between the germline ends. This CDR3 region has 14 residues.

The chain joins TRBV11-2 to TRBJ1-6; D gene unclear. The CDR3 loop spans 12 amino acids. Germline loops: CDR1 SGHAT, CDR2 FQNNGV. Trimming left V 5 bases short and J 8 bases short, with 7 bases between. The CDR3 region has the DNA TGTGCCAGCAGCCCGGGGTATTCACCCCTCCACTTT. This translates into CASSPGYSPLHF.

The J gene is TRBJ2-3, the V gene TRBV6-4; 7 bases are shared with TRBD2. V was clipped by 2 bases and J by 0 bases; unmatched bases: 5. The CDR3 runs 16 residues. CDR1 is MRHNA and CDR2 is SNTAGT in the germline V gene. DNA of the CDR3: TGTGCCAGCAGTGACGAGTCTAGCGGCAGCACAGATACGCAGTATTTT. Its translation is CASSDESSGSTDTQYF.

The rearrangement links TRBV6-5 to TRBJ2-7; no clear D. This CDR3 has 13 residues. Germline values: CDR1 MNHEY, CDR2 SVGAGI. The V end was cut by 6 bases, the J end by 3 bases, with 12 bases between. The CDR3 DNA is TGTGCCAGCAGCCCGCCGGGTAGCTACGAGCAGTACTTC. Protein product: CASSPPGSYEQYF.

The chain combines TRBV7-9 with TRBJ1-1; 7 bases agree with TRBD1. The CDR3 loop spans 15 amino acids. Per the germline V gene, CDR1 is SEHNR and CDR2 is FQNEAQ (reference sequence). Trimming removed 5 bases from V and 2 bases from J; junction bases left unmatched: 8. The CDR3 region is CASSGSRDSNTEAFF. The CDR3 region has the DNA TGTGCCAGCAGCGGGAGCCGGGACAGTAACACTGAAGCTTTCTTT.

The chain uses TRBV29-1 and TRBJ1-2; 10 bases match TRBD1. The CDR3 contains 18 residues. V lost 5 bases to trimming and J lost 2 bases; unmatched junction nucleotides: 17. The V gene's germline CDR1 is SQVTM and CDR2 ANQGSEA. The CDR3 loop is CSVPGQGSNDAQNYGYTF. CDR3 nucleotides: TGCAGCGTTCCGGGACAGGGGTCTAATGATGCCCAGAACTATGGCTACACCTTC.

The V gene is TRBV2, the J gene TRBJ1-1; TRBD1 aligns across 7 bases. The J segment lost 5 bases and the V segment lost 3 bases, leaving 6 bases of the junction unmatched. This CDR3 is built from 14 residues. CDR1 is SNHLY, CDR2 FYNNEI, per germline. The CDR3 reads CASSDQGVRTEAFF. In nucleotides, the CDR3 is TGTGCCAGCAGTGACCAGGGGGTTCGAACTGAAGCTTTCTTT.

The rearrangement links TRBV29-1 to TRBJ1-2; D not certain. The CDR3 has 12 amino acids. Germline assignment: CDR1 SQVTM and CDR2 ANQGSEA. V was shortened by 6 bases and J by 8 bases, with 16 bases between the two germline ends. Here the CDR3 DNA reads TGCAGCGTCCGCCCGGGGAGGAGGGGCTACACCTTC. Translated, it gives CSVRPGRRGYTF. The full variable domain, rest sourced from reference TRBV29-1 and TRBJ1-2, is SAVISQKPSRDICQRGTSLTIQCQVDSQVTMMFWYRQQPGQSLTLIATANQGSEATYESGFVIDKFPISRPNLTFSTLTVSNMSPEDSSIYLCSVRPGRRGYTFGSGTRLTVV.

This sequence joins TRBV24-1 and TRBJ2-5, with TRBD1 matching over 10 bases. The CDR3 consists of 16 residues. V lost 4 bases, J lost 5 bases, and 9 bases stayed unmatched. Germline CDR1 and CDR2: KGHDR and SFDVKD. CDR3 amino acids: CATSDGTGATWETQYF. The CDR3 DNA reads TGTGCCACCAGTGACGGGACAGGGGCGACTTGGGAGACCCAGTACTTC.

The rearrangement uses TRBV5-4 and TRBJ2-2; possibly TRBD2 for D (6 bases). V was shortened by 4 bases and J by 1 base, with 14 bases between the two germline ends. The CDR3 has 16 residues. Germline V gene lookup returns CDR1 SGHNT and CDR2 YYREEE (reference sequence). CDR3 sequence (DNA): TGTGCCAGCAGCGGTGGTGGACTAAGGAACACCGGGGAGCTGTTTTTT. It translates to CASSGGGLRNTGELFF.